This TCR beta chain was sequenced in a study of cytomegalovirus exposure and HLA in healthy donors. In the PCR, 60 Vbeta and 13 Jbeta primers were used. Sequenced by immunoSEQ multiplex PCR; TCRdb stores in-frame clones only, minus some. This table has some 170,000 clones, about 80% appearing once. Trimming pared 3 bases from V and 0 bases from J, leaving 16 bases between. The CDR3 length is 17 residues. Germline-derived CDR1 and CDR2 are SGHDT and YYEEEE. What was sequenced was PBMCs. The TCR originated in a girl aged 5 to 17 in good health and CMV-seropositive. The chain links TRBV5-6 to TRBJ1-5; unclear D gene. Here the CDR3 reads CASSSLALGDSNQPQHF. The CDR3 DNA reads TGTGCCAGCAGCTCCCTAGCACTTGGAGATAGCAATCAGCCCCAGCATTTT.